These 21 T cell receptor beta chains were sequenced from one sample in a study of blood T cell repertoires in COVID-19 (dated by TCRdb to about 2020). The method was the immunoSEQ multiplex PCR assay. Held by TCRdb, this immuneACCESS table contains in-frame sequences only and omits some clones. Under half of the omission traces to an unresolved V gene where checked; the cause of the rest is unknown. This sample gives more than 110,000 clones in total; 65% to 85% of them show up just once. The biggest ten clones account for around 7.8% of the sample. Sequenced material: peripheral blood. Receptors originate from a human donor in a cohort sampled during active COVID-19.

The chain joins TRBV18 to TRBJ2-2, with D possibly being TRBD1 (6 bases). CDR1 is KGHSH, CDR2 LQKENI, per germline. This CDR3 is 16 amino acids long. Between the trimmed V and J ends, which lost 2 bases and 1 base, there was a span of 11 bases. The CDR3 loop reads CASSPTGQWNTGELFF. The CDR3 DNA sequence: TGTGCCAGCTCACCAACGGGACAATGGAACACCGGGGAGCTGTTTTTT.

CDR3 nucleotides: TGTGCCAGCACGGACAGGGGTTACGAGCAGTACTTC. Its translation: CASTDRGYEQYF. The chain combines TRBV6-5 with TRBJ2-7, with 9 positions matching TRBD1. The CDR3 is 12 amino acids. The germline gives CDR1 MNHEY, CDR2 SVGAGI. V was pared by 7 bases and J by 4 bases, with 2 bases of the junction left unmatched.

The DNA for the CDR3 is TGTGCCAGCCTCGACAGGATTGGACGCGAAAAACTGTTTTTT. Translating it yields CASLDRIGREKLFF. J is TRBJ1-4 and V is TRBV19, with D perhaps matching TRBD1 (6 bases). The germline V gene encodes CDR1 LNHDA and CDR2 SQIVND (reference sequence). This CDR3 has 14 residues. Trimming took 9 bases from V and 8 from J, leaving 19 bases between them.

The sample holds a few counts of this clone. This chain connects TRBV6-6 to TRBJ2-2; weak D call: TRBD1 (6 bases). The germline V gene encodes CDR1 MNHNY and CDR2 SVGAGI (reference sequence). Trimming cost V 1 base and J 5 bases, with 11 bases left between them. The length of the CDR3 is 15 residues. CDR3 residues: CASSYFAGVTGELFF. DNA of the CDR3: TGTGCCAGCAGTTACTTCGCAGGGGTTACCGGGGAGCTGTTTTTT.

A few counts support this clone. In DNA, the CDR3 is TGTGCCAGCAGTCCCCGGACAGACCCCCCCTATGGCTACACCTTC. It is translated as CASSPRTDPPYGYTF. The V and J genes are TRBV27 and TRBJ1-2; maybe TRBD1 (6 bases). The V end lost 5 bases, the J end lost 4 bases, and 17 bases lay between the germline ends. Germline V gene lookup returns CDR1 MNHEY and CDR2 SMNVEV (reference sequence). CDR3 size: 15 residues.

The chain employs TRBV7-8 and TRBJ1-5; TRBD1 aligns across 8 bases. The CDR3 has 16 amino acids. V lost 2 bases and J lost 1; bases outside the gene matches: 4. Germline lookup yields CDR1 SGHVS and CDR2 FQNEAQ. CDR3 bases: TGTGCCAGCAGCTTAAAAAGACAGGGGAGCAATCAGCCCCAGCATTTT. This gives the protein CASSLKRQGSNQPQHF.

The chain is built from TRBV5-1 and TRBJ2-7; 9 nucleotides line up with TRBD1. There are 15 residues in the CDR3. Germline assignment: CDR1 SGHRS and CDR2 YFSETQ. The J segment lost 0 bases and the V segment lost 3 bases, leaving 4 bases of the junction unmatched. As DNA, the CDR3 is TGCGCCAGCAGCTGGGGGGACAGGGACTCCTACGAGCAGTACTTC. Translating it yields CASSWGDRDSYEQYF.

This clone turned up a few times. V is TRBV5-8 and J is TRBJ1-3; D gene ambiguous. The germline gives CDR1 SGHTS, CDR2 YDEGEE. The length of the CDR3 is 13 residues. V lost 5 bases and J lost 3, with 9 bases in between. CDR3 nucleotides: TGTGCCAGCAGGAGACGAGGTGGAAACACCATATATTTT. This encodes CASRRRGGNTIYF.

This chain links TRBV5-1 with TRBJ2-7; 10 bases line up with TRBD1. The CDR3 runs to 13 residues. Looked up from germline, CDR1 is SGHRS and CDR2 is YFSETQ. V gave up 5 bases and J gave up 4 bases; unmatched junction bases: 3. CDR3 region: CASSWDRGYEQYF. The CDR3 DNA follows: TGCGCCAGCAGTTGGGACAGGGGTTACGAGCAGTACTTC. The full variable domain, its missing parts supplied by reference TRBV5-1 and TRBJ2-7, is KAGVTQTPRYLIKTRGQQVTLSCSPISGHRSVSWYQQTPGQGLQFLFEYFSETQRNKGNFPGRFSGRQFSNSRSEMNVSTLELGDSALYLCASSWDRGYEQYFGPGTRLTVT.

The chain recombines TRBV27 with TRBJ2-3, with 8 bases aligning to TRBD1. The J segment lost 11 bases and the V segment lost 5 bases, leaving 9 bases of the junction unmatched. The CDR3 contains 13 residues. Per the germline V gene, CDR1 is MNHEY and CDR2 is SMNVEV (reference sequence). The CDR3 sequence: CASSTWTGPGQYF. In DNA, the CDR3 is TGTGCCAGCAGTACGTGGACAGGGCCCGGGCAGTATTTT.

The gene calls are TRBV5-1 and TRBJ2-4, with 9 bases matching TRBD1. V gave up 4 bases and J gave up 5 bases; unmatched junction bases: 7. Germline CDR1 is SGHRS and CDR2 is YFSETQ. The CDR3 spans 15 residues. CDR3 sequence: CASSTGTGWENIQYF. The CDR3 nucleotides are TGCGCCAGCAGCACCGGGACAGGGTGGGAAAACATTCAGTACTTC.

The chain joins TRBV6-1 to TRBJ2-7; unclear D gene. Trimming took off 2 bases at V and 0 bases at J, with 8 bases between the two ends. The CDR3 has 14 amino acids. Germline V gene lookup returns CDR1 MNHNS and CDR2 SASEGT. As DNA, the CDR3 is TGTGCCAGCAGTGAACTACAGAACTCCTACGAGCAGTACTTC. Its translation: CASSELQNSYEQYF.

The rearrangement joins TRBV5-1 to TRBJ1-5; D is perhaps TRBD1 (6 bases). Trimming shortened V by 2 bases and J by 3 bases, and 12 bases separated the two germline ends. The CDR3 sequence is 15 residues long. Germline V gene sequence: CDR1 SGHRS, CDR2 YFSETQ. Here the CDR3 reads CASSFDGQTNQPQHF. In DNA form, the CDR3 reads TGCGCCAGCAGCTTCGACGGACAGACCAATCAGCCCCAGCATTTT.

DNA of the CDR3: TGCGCCAGCAGCATCTTTGGGCAGGGGCGACTTAACACCGGGGAGCTGTTTTTT. Its protein product is CASSIFGQGRLNTGELFF. This chain uses TRBV5-1 with TRBJ2-2, with D maybe TRBD1 (6 bases). The germline V gene encodes CDR1 SGHRS and CDR2 YFSETQ. Trimming shortened V by 4 bases and J by 2 bases, and 21 bases separated the two germline ends. This CDR3 region has 18 residues.

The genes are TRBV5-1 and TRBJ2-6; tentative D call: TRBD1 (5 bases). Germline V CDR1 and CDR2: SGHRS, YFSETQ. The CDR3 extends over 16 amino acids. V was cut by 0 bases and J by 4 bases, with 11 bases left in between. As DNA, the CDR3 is TGCGCCAGCAGCTTGGAGGGGCTTAGCGGGGCCAACGTCCTGACTTTC. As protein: CASSLEGLSGANVLTF.

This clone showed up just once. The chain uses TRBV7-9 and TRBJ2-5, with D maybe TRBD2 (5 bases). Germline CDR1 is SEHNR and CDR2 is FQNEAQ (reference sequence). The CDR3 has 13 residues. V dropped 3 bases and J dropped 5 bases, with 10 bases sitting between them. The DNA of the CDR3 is TGTGCCAGCAGCTTTAGCGCCCTGGAGACCCAGTACTTC. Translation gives CASSFSALETQYF.

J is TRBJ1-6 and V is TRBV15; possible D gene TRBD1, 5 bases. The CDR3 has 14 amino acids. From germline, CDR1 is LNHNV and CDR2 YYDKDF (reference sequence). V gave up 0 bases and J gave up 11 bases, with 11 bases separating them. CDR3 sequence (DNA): TGTGCCACCAGCAGAGACAGGGCCACGACACCCCTCCACTTT. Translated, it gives CATSRDRATTPLHF.

The CDR3 sequence is CASNEPFRVEQYF. DNA for the CDR3: TGTGCCAGCAATGAGCCATTCAGGGTCGAGCAGTACTTC. The rearrangement joins TRBV2 to TRBJ2-7, with D possibly TRBD1 on 5 matching bases. The CDR3 is 13 amino acids. V was trimmed by 7 bases and J by 6 bases, leaving 16 bases between them. Germline lookup yields CDR1 SNHLY and CDR2 FYNNEI.

The CDR3 here is CASSESGAGQPQHF. In nucleotides, the CDR3 is TGTGCCAGCAGTGAGTCGGGAGCAGGTCAGCCCCAGCATTTT. V and J are TRBV6-1 and TRBJ1-5, with D hard to call. Per germline, CDR1 MNHNS and CDR2 SASEGT. The V end lost 3 bases, the J end lost 6 bases, and 12 bases lay between the germline ends. This CDR3 spans 14 amino acids.

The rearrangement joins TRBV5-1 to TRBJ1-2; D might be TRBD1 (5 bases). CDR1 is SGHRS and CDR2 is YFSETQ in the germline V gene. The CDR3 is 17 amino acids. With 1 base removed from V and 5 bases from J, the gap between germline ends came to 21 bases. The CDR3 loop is CASSLYAGTSSPYGYTF. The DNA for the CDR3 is TGCGCCAGCAGCTTGTATGCCGGGACTTCATCTCCGTATGGCTACACCTTC.

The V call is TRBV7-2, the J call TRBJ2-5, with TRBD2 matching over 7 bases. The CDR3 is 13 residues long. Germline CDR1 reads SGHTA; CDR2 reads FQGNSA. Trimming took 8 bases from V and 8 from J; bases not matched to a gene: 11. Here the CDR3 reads CASGGGGLATQYF. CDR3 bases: TGTGCCAGCGGTGGCGGGGGTTTGGCAACCCAGTACTTC. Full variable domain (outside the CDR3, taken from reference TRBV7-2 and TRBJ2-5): GAGVSQSPSNKVTEKGKDVELRCDPISGHTALYWYRQSLGQGLEFLIYFQGNSAPDKSGLPSDRFSAERTGGSVSTLTIQRTQQEDSAVYLCASGGGGLATQYFGPGTRLLVL.